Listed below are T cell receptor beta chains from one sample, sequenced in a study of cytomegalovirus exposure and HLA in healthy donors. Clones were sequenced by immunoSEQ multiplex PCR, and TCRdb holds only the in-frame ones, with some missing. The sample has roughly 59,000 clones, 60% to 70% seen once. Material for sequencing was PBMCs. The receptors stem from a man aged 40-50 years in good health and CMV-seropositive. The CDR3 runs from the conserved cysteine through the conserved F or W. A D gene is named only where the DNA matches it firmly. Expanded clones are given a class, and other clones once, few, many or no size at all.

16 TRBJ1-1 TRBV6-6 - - TGTGCCAGCGTACTTGGCAGGGTAAGGGAGAACACTGAAGCTTTCTTT CASVLGRVRENTEAFF
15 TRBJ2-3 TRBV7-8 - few TGTGCCAGCACCACTACGGACACACGCACAGATACGCAGTATTTT CASTTTDTRTDTQYF
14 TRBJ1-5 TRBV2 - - TGTGCCAGCAGTGTGTCCAGGGTCAATCAGCCCCAGCATTTT CASSVSRVNQPQHF
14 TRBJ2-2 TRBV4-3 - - TGCGCCAGCAGAGGGGCACGGAACACCGGGGAGCTGTTTTTT CASRGARNTGELFF
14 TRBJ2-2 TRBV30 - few TGTGCCTGGAGTAAGACTATTGTTACCGGGGAGCTGTTTTTT CAWSKTIVTGELFF
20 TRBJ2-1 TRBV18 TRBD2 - TGTGCCAGCTCACAAAATGAGGGACAGCCGGGACTAGCGGGATTTAATGAGCAGTTCTTC CASSQNEGQPGLAGFNEQFF
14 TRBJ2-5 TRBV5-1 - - TGCGCCAGCAGCTTGGAAGGGGCTCAAGAGACCCAGTACTTC CASSLEGAQETQYF
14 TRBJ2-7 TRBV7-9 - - TGTGCCAGCAGCTTAGAGGTAATCAGCGACGAGCAGTACTTC CASSLEVISDEQYF
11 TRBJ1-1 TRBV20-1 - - TGCAGTGCTAGGCCGACAGGTGAAGCTTTCTTT CSARPTGEAFF
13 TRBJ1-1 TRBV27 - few TGTGCCAGCAGTTTGGGGGGGAACACTGAAGCTTTCTTT CASSLGGNTEAFF
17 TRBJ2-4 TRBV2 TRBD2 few TGTGCCAGCAGTGAAGGTGGGCTAGCGGCGATCAAAAACATTCAGTACTTC CASSEGGLAAIKNIQYF
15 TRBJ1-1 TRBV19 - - TGTGCCAGTAGTATAGAGCTAACGGTGAACACTGAAGCTTTCTTT CASSIELTVNTEAFF
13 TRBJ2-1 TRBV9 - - TGTGCCAGCAGCTTCGCCTATCGCGATGAGCAGTTCTTC CASSFAYRDEQFF
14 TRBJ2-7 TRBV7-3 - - TGTGCCAGCAGCTTAAATTCAGGCCCGTACGAGCAGTACTTC CASSLNSGPYEQYF
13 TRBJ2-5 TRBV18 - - TGTGCCAGCTCTGGGGGCTCAGGAGAGACCCAGTACTTC CASSGGSGETQYF
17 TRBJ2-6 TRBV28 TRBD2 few TGTGCCAGCAGTTTGGGAGGGCTGGCCTCTGGGGCCAACGTCCTGACTTTC CASSLGGLASGANVLTF
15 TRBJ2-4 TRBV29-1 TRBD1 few TGCAGCGTTGAAGGGGACAGGAGGGGAAGAAACATTCAGTACTTC CSVEGDRRGRNIQYF
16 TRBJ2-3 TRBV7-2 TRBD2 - TGTGTCAGCAGCCCTTGGACTAGCGGGGGCACAGATACGCAGTATTTT CVSSPWTSGGTDTQYF
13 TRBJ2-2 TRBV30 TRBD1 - TGTGCCGGCGGACAGGGGAGAACCGGGGAGCTGTTTTTT CAGGQGRTGELFF
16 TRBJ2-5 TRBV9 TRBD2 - TGTGCCAGCAGCGCCGAGTGGACTAGCGGACAAGAGACCCAGTACTTC CASSAEWTSGQETQYF
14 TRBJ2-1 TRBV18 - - TGTGCCAGCTCACCGGGGCCCGGAGTCCATGAGCAGTTCTTC CASSPGPGVHEQFF
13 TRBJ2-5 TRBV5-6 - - TGTGCCAGCAGCGGAGTTTCCCAAGAGACCCAGTACTTC CASSGVSQETQYF
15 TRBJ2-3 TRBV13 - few TGTGCCAGCAGCTTAGGTTCTAGCGGCACAGATACGCAGTATTTT CASSLGSSGTDTQYF
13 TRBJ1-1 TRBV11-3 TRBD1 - TGTGCCAGCAGCTTGACAGGGGGCACTGAAGCTTTCTTT CASSLTGGTEAFF